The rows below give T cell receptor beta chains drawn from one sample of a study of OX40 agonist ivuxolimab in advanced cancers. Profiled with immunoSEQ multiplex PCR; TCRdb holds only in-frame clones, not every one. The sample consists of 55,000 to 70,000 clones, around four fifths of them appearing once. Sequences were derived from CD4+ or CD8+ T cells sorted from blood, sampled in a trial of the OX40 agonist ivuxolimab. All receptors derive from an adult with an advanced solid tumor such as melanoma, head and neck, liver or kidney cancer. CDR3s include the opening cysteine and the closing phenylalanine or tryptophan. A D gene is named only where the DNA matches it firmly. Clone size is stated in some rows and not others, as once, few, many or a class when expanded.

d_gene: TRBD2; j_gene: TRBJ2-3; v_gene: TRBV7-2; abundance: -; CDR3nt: TGTGCCAGCAGCTGGAAAGCGGGAGGGGGGGATACGCAGTATTTT; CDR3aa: CASSWKAGGGDTQYF
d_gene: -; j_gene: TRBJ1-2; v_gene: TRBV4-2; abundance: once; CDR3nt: TGTGCCAGCAGCCAAGTCCTCCCCCGGGAGAGTAGGGAATTTCACTATGGCTACACCTTC; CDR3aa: CASSQVLPRESREFHYGYTF
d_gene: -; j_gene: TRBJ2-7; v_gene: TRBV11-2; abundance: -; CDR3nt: TGTGCCAGCAGCTGGAGGGACAGAACCTACGAGCAGTACTTC; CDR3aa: CASSWRDRTYEQYF
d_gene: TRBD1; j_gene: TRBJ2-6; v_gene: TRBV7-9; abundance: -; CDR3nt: TGTGCCAGCACCTTAGGGACAGCTGGGGCCAACGTCCTGACTTTC; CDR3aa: CASTLGTAGANVLTF
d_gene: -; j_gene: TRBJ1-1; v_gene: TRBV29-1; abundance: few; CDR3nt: TGCAGCGTCCTCGAGGGGACTGAAGCTTTCTTT; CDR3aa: CSVLEGTEAFF
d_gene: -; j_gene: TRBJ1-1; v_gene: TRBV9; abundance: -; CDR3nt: TGTGCCAGCAGCGCACGTAGGGACACTGAAGCTTTCTTT; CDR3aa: CASSARRDTEAFF
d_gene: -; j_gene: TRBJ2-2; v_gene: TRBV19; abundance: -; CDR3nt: TGTGCCAGTAGTACCCCAAAAAGGAGCACCGGGGAGCTGTTTTTT; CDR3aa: CASSTPKRSTGELFF
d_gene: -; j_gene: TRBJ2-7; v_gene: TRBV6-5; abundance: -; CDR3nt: TGTGCCAGCAGGGCCACGGCGAACGCCTACGAGCAGTACTTC; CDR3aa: CASRATANAYEQYF
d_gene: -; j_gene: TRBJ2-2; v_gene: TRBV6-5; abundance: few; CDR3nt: TGTGCCAGCAGTTGGCAGGACACCGGGGAGCTGTTTTTT; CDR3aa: CASSWQDTGELFF
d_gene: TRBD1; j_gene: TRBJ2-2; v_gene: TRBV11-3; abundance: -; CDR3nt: TGTGCCAGCAGCCCCCGGGACAGGGGAGCGAACACCGGGGAGCTGTTTTTT; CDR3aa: CASSPRDRGANTGELFF
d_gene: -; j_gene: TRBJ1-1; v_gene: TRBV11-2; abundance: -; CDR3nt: TGTGCCAGCAGCTTAGTTGGTTACACTGAAGCTTTCTTT; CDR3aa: CASSLVGYTEAFF
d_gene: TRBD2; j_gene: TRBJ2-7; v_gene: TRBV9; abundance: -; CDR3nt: TGTGCCAGCAGCTTAGGACTAGCGGATTCCTACGAGCAGTACTTC; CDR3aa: CASSLGLADSYEQYF
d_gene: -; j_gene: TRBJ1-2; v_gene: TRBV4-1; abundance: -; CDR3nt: TGCGCCAGCAGCCAAGATCTTTTGCGGCAGGGTGATGGCTACACCTTC; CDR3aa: CASSQDLLRQGDGYTF
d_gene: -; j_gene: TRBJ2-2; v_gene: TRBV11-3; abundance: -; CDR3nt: TGTGCCAGCAGCTCCCATATATGGGGCAGGGCGAACACCGGGGAGCTGTTTTTT; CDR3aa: CASSSHIWGRANTGELFF
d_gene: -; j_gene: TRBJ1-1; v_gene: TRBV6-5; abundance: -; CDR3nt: TGTGCCAGCAGTTACCTCGTACAGTCTGAAGCTTTCTTT; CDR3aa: CASSYLVQSEAFF
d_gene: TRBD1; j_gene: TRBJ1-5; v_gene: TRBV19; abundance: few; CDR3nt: TGTGCCAGTAGTATAGATCCAGGGGGCCGCGGTCAGCCCCAGCATTTT; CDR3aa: CASSIDPGGRGQPQHF